This T cell receptor beta chain appears in the sequencing data of a study of cytomegalovirus exposure and HLA in healthy donors. General study results and limits: Later on, analysis showed that most CMV-associated TCR beta chains appeared to be HLA-restricted. Later analysis indicated greater clonal expansion among HLA-associated TCR beta chains than among equally common other chains.

It was with 60 Vbeta and 13 Jbeta primers that the PCR ran. The protocol was immunoSEQ multiplex PCR, while the TCRdb copy is restricted to in-frame clones and leaves out a portion. The sample includes around 190,000 clones, about four fifths of them seen just once. The sample holds one count of this clone. What it binds is unknown. This receptor was taken from a female donor in good health and CMV-seronegative. Sequences were obtained from PBMCs.

CDR3 loop: CASSLGTGGTSLDGYTF. DNA for the CDR3: TGTGCCAGCAGTTTAGGGACAGGGGGAACCTCCCTGGATGGCTACACCTTC. This chain joins TRBV27 and TRBJ1-2; the match to TRBD1 covers 11 bases. Unmatched junction bases numbered 11, after V lost 2 bases and J lost 6 bases. Per germline, CDR1 MNHEY and CDR2 SMNVEV (reference sequence). This CDR3 is 17 amino acids long.